This record covers a single TCR beta chain. Its antigen is currently unknown. This entry comes from a study of Ad26.COV2.S vaccination and SARS-CoV-2 variants. Overall study: A participant enrolled in the COV1001 Ad26.COV2.S trial arm provided the sample. Regarding the study as a whole: Analyses of TCR breadth and depth may have underestimated total T cell responses. Responses of spike-specific T cells (both CD8+ and CD4+) reportedly showed substantial breadth after vaccination.

Data came from immunoSEQ multiplex PCR; TCRdb stores just in-frame clones and leaves some out. The sample includes fewer than 400,000 clones, 90% of them seen just once. The CDR3 is 15 amino acids. Germline V CDR1 and CDR2: SGHRS, YFSETQ. The ends lost 7 bases at V and 7 bases at J; junction bases unmatched: 13. Indicated treatment: roughly 20 received Ad26.COV2.S at low or high dose, single or two shots; about 5 received placebo; per-sample allocation not given. The samples date from day 63 after the first vaccine or placebo injection. The chain has TRBV5-1 and TRBJ1-4; 7 bases are shared with TRBD1. The receptor's source is a person between 18 and 59 years old who received the Ad26.COV2.S COVID-19 vaccine or a placebo. Specimen: peripheral blood, collected in a trial of Ad26.COV2.S vaccine versus placebo. The CDR3 DNA reads as TGCGCCAGCGCACGAGCCGGGACAGTCTCTGAAAAACTGTTTTTT. Amino acids: CASARAGTVSEKLFF.